These 8 T cell receptor beta chains originate from one sample sequenced in a study of cytomegalovirus exposure and HLA in healthy donors. The PCR ran on 60 Vbeta and 13 Jbeta primers. Measured with immunoSEQ multiplex PCR; TCRdb has only the in-frame clones, and not every one. The sample lists roughly 120,000 clones, about 16% seen once, with under 2% in the top ten. The sample comprised PBMCs. The receptors shown here come from a woman aged 18 to 35 in good health and CMV-seronegative.

The chain joins TRBV5-1 to TRBJ1-1; 7 nucleotides line up with TRBD1. V dropped 5 bases and J dropped 1; count of bases not matched to a gene: 11. CDR3 length: 16 residues. In germline, CDR1 is SGHRS, CDR2 YFSETQ. The CDR3 bases are TGCGCCAGCAGTCGTAACGGGCAGGGGGGGAACACTGAAGCTTTCTTT. Translating gives CASSRNGQGGNTEAFF.

This clone was seen more than once but under ten times. The genes are TRBV30 and TRBJ1-6, with D unclear. Germline CDR1 is GTSNPN and CDR2 is SVGIG (reference sequence). V gave up 3 bases and J gave up 7 bases, with 7 bases separating them. The CDR3 is 12 residues long. The CDR3 DNA reads TGTGCCTGGAGCCTCGGGAATTCACCCCTCCACTTT. The encoded protein is CAWSLGNSPLHF.

The CDR3 DNA reads as TGTGCCATAGGACGGGGGGACCCCACAGATACGCAGTATTTT. Residues: CAIGRGDPTDTQYF. This rearrangement joins TRBV28 to TRBJ2-3; TRBD2 matches at 7 bases. V trimming: 10 bases; J trimming: 2 bases; junction bases outside the gene matches: 9. CDR3 length: 14 amino acids. Per germline, CDR1 MDHEN and CDR2 SYDVKM.

A few counts support this clone. The chain has TRBV7-8 and TRBJ2-5; 7 nucleotides match TRBD1. V lost 5 bases and J lost 5; bases outside the gene matches: 11. The CDR3 runs to 15 residues. The germline gives CDR1 SGHVS, CDR2 FQNEAQ. CDR3 region: CASSPNRGLRETQYF. The CDR3 DNA follows: TGTGCCAGCAGCCCTAACAGGGGATTGAGGGAGACCCAGTACTTC.

This clone occurred a few times. This rearrangement joins TRBV7-9 to TRBJ2-7, with 11 positions matching TRBD1. The germline CDR1 and CDR2 sequences are SEHNR and FQNEAQ (reference sequence). The ends lost 4 bases at V and 3 bases at J; junction bases unmatched: 8. The CDR3 extends over 16 amino acids. The CDR3 coding sequence is TGTGCCAGCAGCTCGGACAGGGGGCGAACTATCTACGAGCAGTACTTC. Translation: CASSSDRGRTIYEQYF.

This clone was found a few times. This chain connects TRBV6-5 to TRBJ1-2; 8 bases are a match to TRBD1. The V gene's germline CDR1 is MNHEY and CDR2 SVGAGI. The CDR3 sequence is 15 residues long. V shed 5 bases, J shed 6 bases, and the junction held 11 bases outside the gene matches. The CDR3 nucleotides read TGTGCCAGCAGTCTACGGTGGGGGACAGGTGATGGCTACACCTTC. This codes for CASSLRWGTGDGYTF.

The chain employs TRBV4-3 and TRBJ2-3; D uncertain. The CDR3 is made up of 16 amino acids. Trimming cost V 2 bases and J 0 bases, with 12 bases left between them. Germline V gene data show CDR1 as LGHNA and CDR2 as YSLEER. CDR3 residues: CASSQYASTSTDTQYF. The CDR3 DNA reads TGCGCCAGCAGCCAATATGCGTCAACTAGCACAGATACGCAGTATTTT.

This chain connects TRBV19 to TRBJ1-5; 8 bases match TRBD1. CDR1 is LNHDA, CDR2 SQIVND, per germline (reference sequence). The CDR3 is made up of 16 amino acids. Unmatched junction bases numbered 6, after V lost 5 bases and J lost 0 bases. Written as DNA, the CDR3 is TGTGCCAGTAGTCTAGGACAGGGTAATAGCAATCAGCCCCAGCATTTT. It codes for CASSLGQGNSNQPQHF.